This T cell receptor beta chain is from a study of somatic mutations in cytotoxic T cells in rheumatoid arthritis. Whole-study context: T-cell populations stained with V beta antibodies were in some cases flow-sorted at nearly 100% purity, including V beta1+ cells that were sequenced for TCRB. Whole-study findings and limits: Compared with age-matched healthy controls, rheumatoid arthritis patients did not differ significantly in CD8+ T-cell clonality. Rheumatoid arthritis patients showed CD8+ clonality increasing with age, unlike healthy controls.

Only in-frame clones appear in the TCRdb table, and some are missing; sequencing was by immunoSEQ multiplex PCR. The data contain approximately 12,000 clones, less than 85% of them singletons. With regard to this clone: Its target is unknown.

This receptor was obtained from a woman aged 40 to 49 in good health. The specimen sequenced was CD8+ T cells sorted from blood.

Here the CDR3 reads CASSLVEQFF. For the CDR3, the DNA is TGTGCCAGCAGCTTAGTCGAGCAGTTCTTC. This chain uses TRBV7-9 with TRBJ2-1; D remains unclear. V was trimmed by 1 base and J by 10 bases, leaving 2 bases between them. CDR3 length: 10 residues. Germline assignment: CDR1 SEHNR and CDR2 FQNEAQ (reference sequence).